Each of the 25 T cell receptor beta chains below was sequenced from the same sample in a study of cytomegalovirus exposure and HLA in healthy donors (TCRdb year 2017). Libraries were made using the immunoSEQ multiplex PCR assay. TCRdb provides this immuneACCESS table in a form limited to in-frame rearrangements. Some clones are lacking; in checked studies, under half of them reflect an unresolved V gene, and why the rest are absent is not known. This sample holds over 150,000 clones; around 85% were observed only once. The ten largest clones capture under 7% of the sample. Sequencing input: PBMCs. All receptors derive from a woman in her 30s in good health and CMV-seronegative.

The rearrangement links TRBV9 to TRBJ2-1; TRBD1 agrees at 8 bases. The germline CDR1 and CDR2 sequences are SGDLS and YYNGEE. V lost 3 bases and J lost 8; bases outside the gene matches: 7. This CDR3 is built from 14 residues. In DNA form, the CDR3 reads TGTGCCAGCAGCGCCGGAACAGGGGGTGATGAGCAGTTCTTC. This codes for CASSAGTGGDEQFF.

The chain employs TRBV5-1 and TRBJ2-7; 7 bases are a match to TRBD2. Losses at the gene ends were 0 bases for V and 2 bases for J; bases not matched to a gene: 5. There are 15 residues in the CDR3. The germline CDR1 and CDR2 sequences are SGHRS and YFSETQ. In DNA, the CDR3 is TGCGCCAGCAGCTTGGGCGCTAGCGGAACCTACGAGCAGTACTTC. This sequence encodes CASSLGASGTYEQYF.

The rearrangement links TRBV14 to TRBJ2-7; D remains unclear. In germline, CDR1 is SGHDN, CDR2 FVKESK. The germline V and J ends were trimmed by 1 base and 6 bases, with 7 bases remaining between them. The CDR3 covers 12 residues. CDR3 amino acids: CASSQVKGEQYF. DNA of the CDR3: TGTGCCAGCAGCCAAGTTAAGGGCGAGCAGTACTTC.

The rearrangement joins TRBV6-1 to TRBJ1-2; D remains ambiguous. With 3 bases removed from V and 7 bases from J, the gap between germline ends came to 3 bases. The CDR3 sequence is 10 residues long. CDR1 is MNHNS and CDR2 is SASEGT in the germline V gene. This CDR3 reads CASSERGYTF. The CDR3 nucleotides are TGTGCCAGCAGTGAGCGTGGCTACACCTTC.

This chain links TRBV7-3 with TRBJ1-2; a weak D match, TRBD1 (5 bases). CDR1 is SGHTA, CDR2 FQGTGA, per germline. This CDR3 comprises 17 residues. The V gene lost 2 bases and the J gene lost 2 bases, with 18 bases spanning the gap. The CDR3 loop reads CASSLHGTTGLNYGYTF. DNA for the CDR3: TGTGCCAGCAGCTTACATGGGACCACAGGTCTCAACTATGGCTACACCTTC.

This clone was found a few times. The chain carries TRBV27 and TRBJ1-4; TRBD1 matches 9 bases. This CDR3 contains 13 residues. After removal of 5 bases from V and 6 bases from J, the junction contained 1 base not matched to a gene. Germline V gives CDR1 MNHEY, CDR2 SMNVEV (reference sequence). The CDR3 nucleotides are TGTGCCAGCAGTAGGACAGGGGATGAAAAACTGTTTTTT. This encodes CASSRTGDEKLFF.

V is TRBV7-9 and J is TRBJ1-4; TRBD1 might be the D (6 bases). V lost 5 bases, J lost 7 bases, and 17 bases lay in between. Germline V gene lookup returns CDR1 SEHNR and CDR2 FQNEAQ (reference sequence). The CDR3 runs to 15 residues. For the CDR3, the DNA is TGTGCCAGCAGCGGCAAGGGGGGTTTGGCTGAAAAACTGTTTTTT. Its translation is CASSGKGGLAEKLFF.

This chain uses TRBV27 with TRBJ2-5; D possibly matches TRBD1 or TRBD2 (5 bases each). Trimming took 5 bases from V and 5 from J, leaving 15 bases between them. Germline assignment: CDR1 MNHEY and CDR2 SMNVEV (reference sequence). The CDR3 is 14 residues long. The CDR3 region has the DNA TGTGCCAGCAGTCGGGACCGGAACCGGGAGACCCAGTACTTC. This sequence encodes CASSRDRNRETQYF.

This chain uses TRBV6-5 with TRBJ2-7; D is unresolved. Germline loops: CDR1 MNHEY, CDR2 SVGAGI. This CDR3 is 14 amino acids long. The V end lost 0 bases, the J end lost 2 bases, and 8 bases lay between the germline ends. The CDR3 reads CASSYSPETYEQYF. CDR3 coding DNA: TGTGCCAGCAGTTACTCTCCGGAAACCTACGAGCAGTACTTC.

The chain has TRBV6-6 and TRBJ1-5; D call uncertain. V dropped 4 bases and J dropped 1 base, with 11 bases sitting between them. The CDR3 covers 15 residues. Germline lookup yields CDR1 MNHNY and CDR2 SVGAGI (reference sequence). The CDR3 region is CASSSRSGSNQPQHF. The CDR3 DNA sequence: TGTGCCAGCAGTTCCAGATCAGGAAGCAATCAGCCCCAGCATTTT.

This sequence joins TRBV6-5 and TRBJ2-3; D is unresolved. The CDR3 runs to 11 residues. Looked up from germline, CDR1 is MNHEY and CDR2 is SVGAGI. Trimming left V 10 bases short and J 7 bases short, with 12 bases between. Here the CDR3 DNA reads TGTGCCACAACACAAGGCAATACGCAGTATTTT. Its protein is CATTQGNTQYF.

This rearrangement joins TRBV27 to TRBJ1-2; D is unclear. V shed 7 bases and J shed 4 bases, with 16 bases lying between them. The CDR3 loop spans 14 amino acids. Germline lookup yields CDR1 MNHEY and CDR2 SMNVEV (reference sequence). CDR3 sequence reads: CASTRPGGTYGYTF. The CDR3 region has the DNA TGTGCCAGCACCCGGCCGGGAGGTACCTATGGCTACACCTTC.

The rearrangement uses TRBV2 and TRBJ2-7; TRBD1 aligns across 8 bases. The trim removed 6 bases at V and 1 base at J, leaving 5 bases unmatched. CDR1 is SNHLY, CDR2 FYNNEI, per germline. The CDR3 loop spans 14 amino acids. CDR3: CASRMDRVSYEQYF. CDR3 DNA sequence: TGTGCCAGCAGGATGGACAGGGTGTCCTACGAGCAGTACTTC.

J is TRBJ2-1 and V is TRBV27, with TRBD2 matching 7 bases. This CDR3 spans 14 amino acids. V lost 5 bases and J lost 7; bases outside the gene matches: 8. The germline V gene has CDR1 MNHEY and CDR2 SMNVEV (reference sequence). The CDR3 nucleotides are TGTGCCAGCAGTCCCACCGGGACTATAAATGAGCAGTTCTTC. Translated: CASSPTGTINEQFF.

The chain combines TRBV27 with TRBJ2-2, with 9 positions matching TRBD1. CDR3 size: 14 residues. Per germline, CDR1 MNHEY and CDR2 SMNVEV (reference sequence). V was pared by 0 bases and J by 8 bases, with 1 base of the junction left unmatched. As DNA, the CDR3 is TGTGCCAGCAGTTTATCTGGGACAGGGGGGGAGCTGTTTTTT. Protein sequence: CASSLSGTGGELFF.

This sequence joins TRBV6-6 and TRBJ2-1; TRBD2 matches 7 bases. The CDR3 length is 12 residues. Germline values: CDR1 MNHNY, CDR2 SVGAGI (reference sequence). The V and J ends lost 9 bases and 7 bases, in that order; junction bases with no gene match: 6. CDR3 in amino acids: CASRAGTNEQFF. CDR3 DNA sequence: TGTGCCAGTCGAGCGGGAACGAATGAGCAGTTCTTC.

This chain connects TRBV28 to TRBJ1-5; D gene ambiguous. Germline V gene data show CDR1 as MDHEN and CDR2 as SYDVKM. The CDR3 sequence is 15 residues long. Trimming took 6 bases from V and 6 from J, leaving 18 bases between them. The chain's CDR3 is CASREATSQSQPQHF. CDR3 nucleotides: TGTGCCAGCAGGGAGGCAACCTCCCAGTCTCAGCCCCAGCATTTT.

The chain uses TRBV12-5 and TRBJ2-1; 9 bases map to TRBD1. V lost 7 bases to trimming and J lost 6 bases; unmatched junction nucleotides: 7. The CDR3 contains 14 residues. Germline CDR1 reads LGHNT; CDR2 reads FRNRAP. The CDR3 reads CASVPGTGLNEQFF. CDR3 coding DNA: TGTGCTAGTGTTCCCGGGACAGGGCTCAATGAGCAGTTCTTC.

The table lists this clone with a few counts. The chain combines TRBV29-1 with TRBJ2-5; D gene unclear. Germline CDR1 reads SQVTM; CDR2 reads ANQGSEA. The CDR3 totals 11 residues. V lost 6 bases, J lost 9 bases, and 14 bases lay in between. The CDR3 loop reads CSVSLHTAQYF. CDR3 sequence (DNA): TGCAGCGTCTCGCTCCATACAGCCCAGTACTTC.

V is TRBV13 and J is TRBJ2-1, with 8 bases fitting TRBD2. With V trimmed by 7 bases and J by 0 bases, 14 bases remained unmatched. The germline V gene encodes CDR1 PRHDT and CDR2 FYEKMQ (reference sequence). The CDR3 runs to 18 residues. This CDR3 reads CASTNPILAVSSYNEQFF. The CDR3 region has the DNA TGTGCCAGCACCAATCCCATACTAGCGGTAAGCTCCTACAATGAGCAGTTCTTC.

The V call is TRBV29-1, the J call TRBJ2-1, with unresolved D. The germline V and J ends were trimmed by 1 base and 1 base, with 8 bases remaining between them. CDR1 is SQVTM and CDR2 is ANQGSEA in the germline V gene. The CDR3 runs 14 residues. CDR3 amino acids: CSVEGRVSYNEQFF. The CDR3 DNA sequence: TGCAGCGTTGAAGGCCGGGTATCCTACAATGAGCAGTTCTTC.

V and J are TRBV10-3 and TRBJ2-1, with TRBD1 matching 7 bases. The CDR3 loop spans 14 amino acids. J gave up 7 bases and V 6 bases, and 9 bases lay outside the gene matches. Germline CDR1 reads ENHRY; CDR2 reads SYGVKD. CDR3 in DNA: TGTGCCATCAGAGACGGGACAGTAGCAAATGAGCAGTTCTTC. Protein product: CAIRDGTVANEQFF.

In its sample, this clone was seen a few times. The chain links TRBV5-4 to TRBJ1-4, with TRBD1 matching over 8 bases. Germline CDR1 is SGHNT and CDR2 is YYREEE (reference sequence). This CDR3 spans 16 amino acids. V lost 4 bases to trimming and J lost 8 bases; unmatched junction nucleotides: 13. The CDR3 region is CASSQDGQGGGEKLFF. For the CDR3, the DNA is TGTGCCAGCAGCCAAGATGGACAGGGCGGGGGAGAAAAACTGTTTTTT.

The J gene is TRBJ2-7, the V gene TRBV2, with a weak D call TRBD2 (7 bases). V was pared by 5 bases and J by 2 bases, with 13 bases between. This CDR3 comprises 14 residues. Germline loops: CDR1 SNHLY, CDR2 FYNNEI. The CDR3 reads CASSQEGGAYEQYF. The CDR3 bases are TGTGCCAGCAGTCAGGAAGGGGGGGCCTACGAGCAGTACTTC. Full variable domain (missing parts from reference TRBV2 and TRBJ2-7): EPEVTQTPSHQVTQMGQEVILRCVPISNHLYFYWYRQILGQKVEFLVSFYNNEISEKSEIFDDQFSVERPDGSNFTLKIRSTKLEDSAMYFCASSQEGGAYEQYFGPGTRLTVT.

The count of this clone is one. V gene TRBV27 combines with J gene TRBJ1-5, with D unresolved. V was shortened by 2 bases and J by 6 bases, with 8 bases between the two germline ends. The germline V gene has CDR1 MNHEY and CDR2 SMNVEV (reference sequence). The CDR3 consists of 13 residues. The CDR3 loop is CASSLREFQPQHF. The CDR3 DNA sequence: TGTGCCAGCAGTTTAAGGGAATTTCAGCCCCAGCATTTT.